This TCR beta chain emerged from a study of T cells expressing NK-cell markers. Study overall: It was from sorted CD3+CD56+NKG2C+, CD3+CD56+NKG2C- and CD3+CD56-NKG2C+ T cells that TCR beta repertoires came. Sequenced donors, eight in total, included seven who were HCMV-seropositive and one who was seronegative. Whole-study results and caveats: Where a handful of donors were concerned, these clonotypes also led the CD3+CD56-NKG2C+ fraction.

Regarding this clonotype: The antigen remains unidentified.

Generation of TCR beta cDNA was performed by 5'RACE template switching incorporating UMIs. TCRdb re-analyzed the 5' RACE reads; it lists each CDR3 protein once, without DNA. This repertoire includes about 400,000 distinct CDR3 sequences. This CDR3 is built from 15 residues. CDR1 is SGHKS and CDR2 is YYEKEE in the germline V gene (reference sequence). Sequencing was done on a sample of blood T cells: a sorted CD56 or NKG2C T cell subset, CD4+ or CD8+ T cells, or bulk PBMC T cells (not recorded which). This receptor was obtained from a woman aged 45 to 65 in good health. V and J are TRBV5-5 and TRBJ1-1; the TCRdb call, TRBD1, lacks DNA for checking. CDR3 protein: CASSPDGGANTEAFF. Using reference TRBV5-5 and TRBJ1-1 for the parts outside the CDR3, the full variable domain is DAGVTQSPTHLIKTRGQQVTLRCSPISGHKSVSWYQQVLGQGPQFIFQYYEKEERGRGNFPDRFSARQFPNYSSELNVNALLLGDSALYLCASSPDGGANTEAFFGQGTRLTVV.